The 15 T cell receptor beta chains reported below all come from one sample, sequenced in a study of control samples from healthy donors and cancer patients. The method was immunoSEQ multiplex PCR; TCRdb's version includes in-frame clones alone and lacks a portion of them. Seen here are around 190,000 clones, 90% observed once, and the top ten hold 1.2% to 1.5%. The specimen was blood. The receptors derive from a woman between 50 and 59 years old in good health.

This clone was observed a handful of times. The chain links TRBV11-2 to TRBJ2-7, with TRBD1 as a possible D gene (6 bases). The germline gives CDR1 SGHAT, CDR2 FQNNGV. With 3 bases removed from V and 3 bases from J, the gap between germline ends came to 15 bases. The CDR3 consists of 15 residues. This chain's CDR3 is CASSLMSGEFYEQYF. The DNA for the CDR3 is TGTGCCAGCAGCTTGATGTCAGGGGAGTTCTACGAGCAGTACTTC.

This clone has only one observation. The chain links TRBV29-1 to TRBJ2-1; D not certain. CDR1 is SQVTM, CDR2 ANQGSEA, per germline. V was clipped by 4 bases and J by 10 bases, with 11 bases between them. This CDR3 has 11 residues. CDR3 sequence (DNA): TGCAGCGTTGTGGGCCAGAGAGAGCAGTTCTTC. The encoded protein is CSVVGQREQFF.

This clone came up once. This chain joins TRBV5-4 and TRBJ2-3; perhaps TRBD1 as D (6 bases). The germline gives CDR1 SGHNT, CDR2 YYREEE (reference sequence). Trimming left V 1 base short and J 5 bases short, with 17 bases between. This CDR3 is built from 16 residues. The DNA for the CDR3 is TGTGCCAGCAGCTTGCAGGAACAGGGACCAGGAGATACGCAGTATTTT. This codes for CASSLQEQGPGDTQYF.

The rearrangement uses TRBV27 and TRBJ2-3, with TRBD2 identical over 10 bases. This CDR3 region has 15 residues. With V trimmed by 3 bases and J by 1 base, 1 base remained unmatched. From germline, CDR1 is MNHEY and CDR2 SMNVEV (reference sequence). CDR3 in amino acids: CASSFGTSGTDTQYF. For the CDR3, the DNA is TGTGCCAGCAGTTTCGGGACTAGCGGCACAGATACGCAGTATTTT.

This sequence joins TRBV2 and TRBJ2-6; D is undetermined. The CDR3 consists of 18 residues. Germline V gene data show CDR1 as SNHLY and CDR2 as FYNNEI. The V end lost 4 bases, the J end lost 0 bases, and 16 bases lay between the germline ends. CDR3 in DNA: TGTGCCAGCAGTGGGGAACGGCGACTTAGCTCTGGGGCCAACGTCCTGACTTTC. Translation: CASSGERRLSSGANVLTF.

This chain connects TRBV5-4 to TRBJ2-5; 13 nucleotides agree with TRBD2. The germline V gene has CDR1 SGHNT and CDR2 YYREEE (reference sequence). CDR3 size: 16 residues. J lost 5 bases, V lost 3 bases, and 7 bases had no gene match. CDR3: CASSSGLAGPEETQYF. The CDR3 bases are TGTGCCAGCAGCTCGGGACTAGCGGGACCCGAGGAGACCCAGTACTTC. Full variable domain (outside the CDR3, taken from reference TRBV5-4 and TRBJ2-5): ETGVTQSPTHLIKTRGQQVTLRCSSQSGHNTVSWYQQALGQGPQFIFQYYREEENGRGNFPPRFSGLQFPNYSSELNVNALELDDSALYLCASSSGLAGPEETQYFGPGTRLLVL.

The rearrangement links TRBV5-4 to TRBJ2-3, with D unclear. The CDR3 spans 12 residues. CDR1 is SGHNT, CDR2 YYREEE, per germline (reference sequence). Trimming took off 5 bases at V and 9 bases at J, with 13 bases between the two ends. DNA of the CDR3: TGTGCCAGCAGTCTAACTGAAGGCACGCAGTATTTT. It is translated as CASSLTEGTQYF.

In DNA form, the CDR3 reads TGTGCCTGGCGAGGGGTACCCCGACAGCGTCAGTACTATGGCTACACCTTC. Translating it yields CAWRGVPRQRQYYGYTF. The genes are TRBV30 and TRBJ1-2; possibly TRBD1 for D (5 bases). The CDR3 runs to 17 residues. CDR1 and CDR2 (germline): GTSNPN, SVGIG (reference sequence). Trimming removed 5 bases from V and 3 bases from J, with 25 bases in between.

The rearrangement joins TRBV7-2 to TRBJ1-3; D gene uncertain. The CDR3 contains 14 residues. Germline lookup yields CDR1 SGHTA and CDR2 FQGNSA. The V gene lost 4 bases and the J gene lost 1 base, with 8 bases spanning the gap. CDR3 protein: CASSSYSSGNTIYF. CDR3 coding DNA: TGTGCCAGCAGCTCCTACAGTTCTGGAAACACCATATATTTT. The complete variable domain, with remaining parts taken from reference TRBV7-2 and TRBJ1-3, reads GAGVSQSPSNKVTEKGKDVELRCDPISGHTALYWYRQSLGQGLEFLIYFQGNSAPDKSGLPSDRFSAERTGGSVSTLTIQRTQQEDSAVYLCASSSYSSGNTIYFGEGSWLTVV.

The gene calls are TRBV6-2 or TRBV6-3 and TRBJ1-2; D gene uncertain. The CDR3 extends over 13 amino acids. Germline values: CDR1 MNHEY, CDR2 SVGEGT. V was trimmed by 4 bases and J by 4 bases, leaving 10 bases between them. CDR3 bases: TGTGCCAGCAGTTTCTCGAGCTCCTATGGCTACACCTTC. Its protein is CASSFSSSYGYTF.

CDR3 in amino acids: CSGGQERTEAFF. CDR3 nucleotide sequence: TGCAGCGGGGGTCAGGAGAGAACTGAAGCTTTCTTT. V gene TRBV29-1 combines with J gene TRBJ1-1; D gene ambiguous. The CDR3 is 12 residues long. Germline V gene lookup returns CDR1 SQVTM and CDR2 ANQGSEA. V lost 7 bases and J 5 bases, leaving 14 bases between the germline ends.

The V gene is TRBV6-5, the J gene TRBJ1-5, with D hard to call. Germline V gene sequence: CDR1 MNHEY, CDR2 SVGAGI. The CDR3 length is 14 residues. Trimming took off 0 bases at V and 5 bases at J, with 8 bases between the two ends. The CDR3, as DNA: TGTGCCAGCAGTTACTCGAGTGCTTATCAGCCCCAGCATTTT. Amino acids: CASSYSSAYQPQHF.

V gene TRBV4-3 combines with J gene TRBJ2-1; possible D gene TRBD2, 5 bases. CDR1 is LGHNA and CDR2 is YSLEER in the germline V gene. Deletions cut 0 bases from V and 0 bases from J, with 12 bases between. This CDR3 region has 17 residues. This chain's CDR3 is CASSQETTGSSYNEQFF. In DNA form, the CDR3 reads TGCGCCAGCAGCCAAGAAACTACGGGGAGCTCCTACAATGAGCAGTTCTTC.

The rearrangement links TRBV5-6 to TRBJ1-3; possible D gene TRBD1, 6 bases. Germline values: CDR1 SGHDT, CDR2 YYEEEE. Deletions cut 2 bases from V and 3 bases from J, with 15 bases between. The CDR3 has 16 residues. As DNA, the CDR3 is TGTGCCAGCAGCTTTGTCGGGGGCTCGGGTGGAAACACCATATATTTT. Amino acid sequence: CASSFVGGSGGNTIYF.

This clone has a single count. The rearrangement joins TRBV19 to TRBJ2-1, with TRBD1 matching over 7 bases. There are 14 residues in the CDR3. The V and J ends lost 5 bases and 7 bases, in that order; junction bases with no gene match: 8. Per the germline V gene, CDR1 is LNHDA and CDR2 is SQIVND (reference sequence). The CDR3 loop reads CASSSRTGLNEQFF. The CDR3 DNA reads TGTGCCAGTAGTTCGCGGACAGGCCTAAATGAGCAGTTCTTC.